This paragraph reports one T cell receptor beta chain. The data were obtained in a study of blood T cell repertoires in COVID-19. Study summary: T cells, B-cell-depleted T cells, or PBMCs supplied cDNA or gDNA.

The method was immunoSEQ multiplex PCR; TCRdb's version includes in-frame clones alone and lacks a portion of them. The repertoire holds about 360,000 clones, 75% to 90% seen once, with around 7.5% in the top ten. Germline V gives CDR1 MNHEY, CDR2 SVGEGT. Trimming left V 2 bases short and J 6 bases short, with 17 bases between. There are 16 residues in the CDR3. The rearrangement links TRBV6-2 or TRBV6-3 to TRBJ2-1, with a tentative D call TRBD2 (6 bases). Material for sequencing was peripheral blood. This clonotype was sampled from a woman aged 55-75 years with COVID-19, enrolled during active disease. For the CDR3, the DNA is TGTGCCAGCAGTTACGAAATCCTAGCGAAATTCAATGAGCAGTTCTTC. Translated, it gives CASSYEILAKFNEQFF.